This T cell receptor beta chain was captured by sequencing in a study of T cell repertoires in cytomegalovirus infection. Background on the study: Peptides in the study included HLA-C-restricted and HLA-B-restricted CMV epitopes. CMV infection together with matching HLA type was indicated by public TCR beta signatures.

Remarks on this clonotype: The target antigen is unknown.

Overall study results and limits: Dominating the ex vivo response were TCR beta clonotypes that were CMV-specific and HLA-C-restricted.

TCRdb called the reads again in MiXCR, with one record for every CDR3 protein. The sample contains fewer than 850,000 distinct CDR3 sequences, about 29% of which appear only once. The CDR3 runs to 14 residues. Trimming pared 0 bases from V and 7 bases from J, leaving 8 bases between. Germline values: CDR1 SGDLS, CDR2 YYNGEE. This TCR derives from a human donor in good health (CMV status not recorded). Some clones in this sample may be carry-over from other donors' samples. V and J are TRBV9 and TRBJ1-6; possible D gene TRBD1, 5 bases. This specimen consisted of cultured CD8+ T cells from PBMCs, obtained from culture after CMV antigen stimulation. The CDR3 sequence: CASSVGGANSPLHF. The CDR3 coding sequence is TGTGCCAGCAGCGTAGGAGGGGCGAATTCACCCCTCCACTTT.